This TCR beta chain was observed in a study of T cells after yellow fever vaccination. This clonotype occurred a few times. Its specificity is unknown. Findings of the study overall: Although most clonotypes did not, a small share appeared in both CD4 and CD8 compartments. The secondary response showed a weaker magnitude and a faster peak, day 5 versus 15.

TCRdb reanalysed the 5' RACE reads using MiXCR and keeps one entry per CDR3 protein. The sample has hundreds of thousands of distinct CDR3 sequences; approximately 19% are singletons. Germline assignment: CDR1 SGDLS and CDR2 YYNGEE. The CDR3 sequence is 16 residues long. Trimming took off 0 bases at V and 4 bases at J, with 16 bases between the two ends. Material: PBMCs, obtained before the yellow fever booster vaccination. This chain links TRBV9 with TRBJ2-5; D perhaps matches TRBD1 (7 bases). This sequence originates from a young man who received the YFV17D yellow fever vaccine. CDR3 sequence: CASSVEGGDRRETQYF. The DNA of the CDR3 is TGTGCCAGCAGCGTAGAAGGCGGGGACAGACGAGAGACCCAGTACTTC.